This passage covers 29 T cell receptor beta chains from one sample sequenced in a study of prognosis after radiotherapy for stage I lung cancer. The TCR beta CDR3 region was amplified from genomic DNA, with two rounds of multiplex PCR being used for the amplification. The first round of PCR was done with primers that matched each TRBV and TRBJ gene. Each CDR3 protein gets one entry after TCRdb re-called the multiplex PCR reads with MiXCR. The table lists some 36,000 distinct CDR3 sequences, around 22% of them singletons. Sequenced here: PBMCs, sampled before or after stereotactic body radiation therapy (not recorded which). Receptors were obtained from a donor aged 50 or older with non-small cell lung cancer.

This clonotype was observed at least ten times. The chain has TRBV12-3 or TRBV12-4 and TRBJ2-5; either TRBD1 or TRBD2 may supply D (5 bases each). The V and J ends lost 6 bases and 2 bases respectively, with 10 bases between them. This CDR3 has 13 residues. The CDR3 loop reads CASSRGGQETQYF. In DNA form, the CDR3 reads TGTGCCAGCAGCCGTGGGGGACAAGAGACCCAGTACTTC.

This clonotype has more than one count but fewer than ten. Given a much more abundant clone one base away, this may be a read error. The rearrangement joins TRBV28 to TRBJ2-7; no clear D gene. Germline V CDR1 and CDR2: MDHEN, SYDVKM. Trimming pared 8 bases from V and 3 bases from J, leaving 17 bases between. The CDR3 length is 14 residues. The CDR3: CASARIGRIYEQYF. For the CDR3, the DNA is TGTGCCAGCGCACGGATCGGTAGGATCTACGAGCAGTACTTC. The full variable domain, in which reference TRBV28 and TRBJ2-7 provide the parts outside the CDR3, is DVKVTQSSRYLVKRTGEKVFLECVQDMDHENMFWYRQDPGLGLRLIYFSYDVKMKEKGDIPEGYSVSREKKERFSLILESASTNQTSMYLCASARIGRIYEQYFGPGTRLTVT.

This clonotype showed up many times. The J gene is TRBJ2-3, the V gene TRBV28; D remains unclear. V gave up 4 bases and J gave up 6 bases, with 8 bases separating them. CDR3 size: 12 residues. Germline V gene data show CDR1 as MDHEN and CDR2 as SYDVKM. The CDR3 sequence is CASSSRIDTQYF. The CDR3 DNA reads as TGTGCCAGCAGTTCTAGGATCGATACGCAGTATTTT.

This clonotype showed up many times. The chain has TRBV30 and TRBJ2-3; 9 nucleotides agree with TRBD2. This CDR3 is 15 amino acids long. J lost 3 bases, V lost 0 bases, and 4 bases had no gene match. The germline V gene has CDR1 GTSNPN and CDR2 SVGIG (reference sequence). Written as DNA, the CDR3 is TGTGCCTGGAGTGTACCGGCGGGGGGGACAGATACGCAGTATTTT. It translates to CAWSVPAGGTDTQYF.

This clonotype came up many times. This may be a read error, as it is one base from a much larger clone. CDR3 DNA: TGTGCCGGTAGTCTTGGGGGATATAGCAATCAGCCCCAGCATTTT. Residues: CAGSLGGYSNQPQHF. This chain connects TRBV19 to TRBJ1-5; D might be TRBD1 (5 bases). Germline CDR1 reads LNHDA; CDR2 reads SQIVND (reference sequence). This CDR3 comprises 15 residues.

This clonotype was recorded at least ten times. This sequence joins TRBV10-3 and TRBJ2-6; D gene ambiguous. The ends were cut back, 2 bases at V and 3 bases at J, with 8 bases in the middle. The CDR3 spans 15 residues. From germline, CDR1 is ENHRY and CDR2 SYGVKD. CDR3 coding DNA: TGTGCCATCAGTGAGCCAGACCGTGGGGCCAACGTCCTGACTTTC. It codes for CAISEPDRGANVLTF.

This clonotype has a count of ten or more. The chain employs TRBV28 and TRBJ1-2; D may be TRBD1 (5 bases). V lost 9 bases, J lost 8 bases, and 16 bases lay in between. The CDR3 has 12 residues. Germline V gene data show CDR1 as MDHEN and CDR2 as SYDVKM. The CDR3 region has the DNA TGTGCCAGGGGGCAATTAAACGGAGGCTACACCTTC. It is translated as CARGQLNGGYTF.

This clonotype was seen many times. This chain joins TRBV6-1 and TRBJ2-3; TRBD1 or TRBD2 may be the D gene (6 bases each). Germline V gives CDR1 MNHNS, CDR2 SASEGT. Trimming shortened V by 6 bases and J by 8 bases, and 21 bases separated the two germline ends. The length of the CDR3 is 15 residues. CDR3 amino acids: CASSPPPGAGGTQYF. The CDR3 region has the DNA TGTGCCAGCAGCCCGCCTCCAGGGGCCGGGGGTACGCAGTATTTT.

This clonotype was found many times. The chain's CDR3 is CSATGPGETQYF. The CDR3 bases are TGCAGTGCGACTGGCCCGGGGGAGACCCAGTACTTC. This rearrangement joins TRBV20-1 to TRBJ2-5, with a weak D call TRBD2 (5 bases). V gave up 6 bases and J gave up 5 bases, with 13 bases separating them. The CDR3 length is 12 residues. Germline-derived CDR1 and CDR2 are DFQATT and SNEGSKA (reference sequence).

This clonotype was counted many times. Since a much larger clone is just one base distant, this may be a read error. This chain connects TRBV5-6 to TRBJ1-5, with 7 bases matching TRBD1. CDR1 is SGHDT and CDR2 is YYEEEE in the germline V gene. Trimming cost V 4 bases and J 6 bases; bases outside gene matches: 7. The CDR3 length is 14 residues. The DNA for the CDR3 is TGTGCCAGCAGCCATGAGGGGGCCATTCAGCCCCAGCATTTT. It encodes CASSHEGAIQPQHF.

There are many counts of this clonotype. This chain links TRBV12-3 or TRBV12-4 with TRBJ1-5; tentatively, D is TRBD1 (6 bases). This CDR3 comprises 16 residues. V shed 3 bases and J shed 3 bases, with 15 bases lying between them. The CDR3 loop reads CASSLFPTGNNQPQHF. In DNA, the CDR3 is TGTGCCAGCAGTTTGTTCCCAACAGGGAACAATCAGCCCCAGCATTTT.

A word on this clonotype: A single base separates this from a much larger clone, so it may be a read error. The rearrangement joins TRBV5-6 to TRBJ2-7; TRBD2 aligns across 10 bases. The CDR3 contains 14 residues. The V gene's germline CDR1 is SGHDT and CDR2 YYEEEE. The junction had 6 bases not matched to a gene; V was cut back by 4 bases and J by 5 bases. The CDR3 reads CASSLRTSGHEQYF. CDR3 in DNA: TGTGCCAGCAGCCTACGGACTAGCGGCCACGAGCAGTACTTC.

As regards this clonotype: One end of the junction fails to match germline, which may point to a read error. The V gene is TRBV28, the J gene TRBJ1-5, with D possibly matching TRBD1 (6 bases). The CDR3 runs to 16 residues. Germline assignment: CDR1 MDHEN and CDR2 SYDVKM. The CDR3 DNA is TGTGCCGGCAGACCGGGACACGGAGGATTCAATCAGCCCCAGCATTTT. The encoded protein is CAGRPGHGGFNQPQHF.

This clonotype was counted ten times or more. This sequence may be a read error, since a much larger clone differs from it by one base. The chain employs TRBV20-1 and TRBJ2-7; D ambiguous. The CDR3 runs to 12 residues. Between the trimmed V and J ends, which lost 6 bases and 5 bases, there was a span of 14 bases. Germline CDR1 is DFQATT and CDR2 is SNEGSKA (reference sequence). The chain's CDR3 is CSADPQYHEQYF. CDR3 DNA sequence: TGCAGTGCCGACCCTCAGTACCACGAGCAGTACTTC.

This clonotype was found many times. The chain joins TRBV28 to TRBJ1-6, with a possible D match to TRBD1 (6 bases). Germline CDR1 and CDR2: MDHEN and SYDVKM. The CDR3 length is 14 residues. This CDR3 is CASAQGPYNSPLHF. For the CDR3, the DNA is TGTGCTTCAGCACAGGGACCCTATAATTCACCCCTCCACTTT.

This clonotype occurred many times. This rearrangement joins TRBV14 to TRBJ1-5, with a tentative D call TRBD1 (6 bases). CDR1 SGHDN and CDR2 FVKESK come from the germline V gene. Trimming shortened V by 3 bases and J by 6 bases, and 12 bases separated the two germline ends. The CDR3 loop spans 14 amino acids. CDR3 DNA: TGTGCCAGCAGCCAGGCAGGGGTTAGTCAGCCCCAGCATTTT. This gives the protein CASSQAGVSQPQHF.

Of note for this clonotype: A much bigger clone sits one base away, suggesting this may be a read error. This chain links TRBV11-3 with TRBJ2-3, with D uncertain. The CDR3 consists of 14 residues. CDR1 and CDR2 from the germline V gene are SGHNT and YENEEA. In DNA, the CDR3 is TGTGCCATCAGCTTGGGCGCGGGCACAGATACGCAGTATTTT. Its protein is CAISLGAGTDTQYF.

Of note for this clonotype: A much bigger clone sits one base away, suggesting this may be a read error. The chain carries TRBV5-1 and TRBJ2-1; maybe TRBD2 (5 bases). The CDR3 runs 12 residues. Germline CDR1 SGHRS, CDR2 YFSETQ. CDR3 in amino acids: CAGSMTEDEQFF. CDR3 nucleotide sequence: TGCGCCGGCAGCATGACGGAGGATGAGCAGTTCTTC.

This clonotype is classed as medium-sized (0.01 to 0.1%). This chain connects TRBV20-1 to TRBJ2-7; TRBD1 matches 8 bases. This CDR3 contains 13 residues. Germline V gives CDR1 DFQATT, CDR2 SNEGSKA (reference sequence). The CDR3 loop is CRVTGDDSYEQYF. The CDR3 nucleotides are TGCAGGGTGACAGGGGATGACTCCTACGAGCAGTACTTC.

The CDR3 DNA sequence: TGCGCCAGCAGCCACGGGGTACCGGACAGGGAGATCCATGAGCAGTTCTTC. This encodes CASSHGVPDREIHEQFF. This chain connects TRBV5-1 to TRBJ2-1; TRBD1 matches 8 bases. Germline CDR1 SGHRS, CDR2 YFSETQ. V was pared by 4 bases and J by 8 bases, with 17 bases of the junction left unmatched. The CDR3 spans 17 residues.

This clonotype was found a few times. The rearrangement uses TRBV18 and TRBJ2-7, with TRBD2 as a possible D gene (6 bases). Trimming pared 6 bases from V and 0 bases from J, leaving 24 bases between. The CDR3 is 18 amino acids. Germline V gene lookup returns CDR1 KGHSH and CDR2 LQKENI. In DNA, the CDR3 is TGTGCCAGCTCCCCGCAAAAAACGGGACTCATAAGCTCCTACGAGCAGTACTTC. Translating gives CASSPQKTGLISSYEQYF.

Turning to this clonotype: A read error may explain this, as a much larger clone is one base away. The chain carries TRBV5-6 and TRBJ2-6; the D gene could be TRBD1 or TRBD2 (5 bases each). The germline V gene has CDR1 SGHDT and CDR2 YYEEEE. The CDR3 length is 15 residues. CDR3 nucleotide sequence: TGTGCCAGCAGCTTCCGGGGCTCTGGGACCAACGTCCTGACTTTC. Protein sequence: CASSFRGSGTNVLTF.

This clonotype was recorded at least ten times. The chain combines TRBV6-5 with TRBJ1-2; 7 positions agree with TRBD1. Trimming removed 4 bases from V and 1 base from J; junction bases left unmatched: 12. Germline V gene sequence: CDR1 MNHEY, CDR2 SVGAGI. The CDR3 length is 17 residues. The CDR3 spells CASSSSITGTDNYGYTF. DNA of the CDR3: TGTGCCAGCAGTTCCTCGATCACCGGGACAGATAACTATGGCTACACCTTC.

In its sample, this clonotype was seen many times. The V gene is TRBV5-6, the J gene TRBJ1-1, with TRBD1 matching over 10 bases. Germline V gives CDR1 SGHDT, CDR2 YYEEEE. The CDR3 is 15 residues long. Unmatched junction bases numbered 4, after V lost 3 bases and J lost 2 bases. CDR3 DNA sequence: TGTGCCAGCAGCTGGGGACAGGGGTTTAACACTGAAGCTTTCTTT. The encoded protein is CASSWGQGFNTEAFF.

This clonotype has a count of ten or more. J is TRBJ2-2 and V is TRBV6-4, with TRBD2 matching over 9 bases. The germline V gene encodes CDR1 MRHNA and CDR2 SNTAGT. The trim removed 7 bases at V and 4 bases at J, leaving 7 bases unmatched. The CDR3 is 15 residues long. This chain's CDR3 is CASNGGGAGTGELFF. CDR3 nucleotide sequence: TGTGCCAGCAATGGCGGGGGGGCCGGCACCGGGGAGCTGTTTTTT.

This clonotype came up a few times. This clone may be a read error of a much larger clone one base away. This rearrangement joins TRBV3-1 to TRBJ1-1; maybe TRBD1 (5 bases). In germline, CDR1 is LGHDT, CDR2 YNNKEL (reference sequence). The V and J ends lost 4 bases and 4 bases respectively, with 16 bases between them. This CDR3 is 15 amino acids long. The CDR3 here is CASSPGTWGSTEAFF. In DNA form, the CDR3 reads TGTGCCAGCAGCCCCGGGACGTGGGGGAGCACTGAAGCTTTCTTT. The full variable domain, rest sourced from reference TRBV3-1 and TRBJ1-1, is DTAVSQTPKYLVTQMGNDKSIKCEQNLGHDTMYWYKQDSKKFLKIMFSYNNKELIINETVPNRFSPKSPDKAHLNLHINSLELGDSAVYFCASSPGTWGSTEAFFGQGTRLTVV.

By sample share, this clonotype is medium-sized. This chain uses TRBV5-1 with TRBJ2-3, with 12 bases identical to TRBD2. This CDR3 spans 17 amino acids. Germline V gene data show CDR1 as SGHRS and CDR2 as YFSETQ. V shed 0 bases and J 6 bases; nucleotides not matched to a gene: 8. In nucleotides, the CDR3 is TGCGCCAGCAGCTTGGGGACTAGCGGGGTTGGGCCGGATACGCAGTATTTT. It encodes CASSLGTSGVGPDTQYF. Looking up the rest from reference TRBV5-1 and TRBJ2-3 gives the full variable domain: KAGVTQTPRYLIKTRGQQVTLSCSPISGHRSVSWYQQTPGQGLQFLFEYFSETQRNKGNFPGRFSGRQFSNSRSEMNVSTLELGDSALYLCASSLGTSGVGPDTQYFGPGTRLTVL.

Worth noting for this clonotype: One base away lies a much larger clone, so this may be a sequencing read error. The chain joins TRBV6-4 to TRBJ2-4, with 9 bases fitting TRBD2. Germline CDR1 and CDR2: MRHNA and SNTAGT. The CDR3 is 16 amino acids. The CDR3 region has the DNA TGTGCCAGCAGTGAACGTATAGCGGGGGCCAAAAACATTCACTACTTC. Translating it yields CASSERIAGAKNIHYF.

This clonotype was picked up many times. The genes are TRBV6-5 and TRBJ2-2, with D perhaps TRBD1 (5 bases). CDR1 is MNHEY, CDR2 SVGAGI, per germline. V was shortened by 1 base and J by 6 bases, with 12 bases between the two germline ends. CDR3 length: 15 residues. CDR3 bases: TGTGCCAGCAGTTACTATTCGACAGAACCCGGGGAGCTGTTTTTT. Its protein is CASSYYSTEPGELFF.